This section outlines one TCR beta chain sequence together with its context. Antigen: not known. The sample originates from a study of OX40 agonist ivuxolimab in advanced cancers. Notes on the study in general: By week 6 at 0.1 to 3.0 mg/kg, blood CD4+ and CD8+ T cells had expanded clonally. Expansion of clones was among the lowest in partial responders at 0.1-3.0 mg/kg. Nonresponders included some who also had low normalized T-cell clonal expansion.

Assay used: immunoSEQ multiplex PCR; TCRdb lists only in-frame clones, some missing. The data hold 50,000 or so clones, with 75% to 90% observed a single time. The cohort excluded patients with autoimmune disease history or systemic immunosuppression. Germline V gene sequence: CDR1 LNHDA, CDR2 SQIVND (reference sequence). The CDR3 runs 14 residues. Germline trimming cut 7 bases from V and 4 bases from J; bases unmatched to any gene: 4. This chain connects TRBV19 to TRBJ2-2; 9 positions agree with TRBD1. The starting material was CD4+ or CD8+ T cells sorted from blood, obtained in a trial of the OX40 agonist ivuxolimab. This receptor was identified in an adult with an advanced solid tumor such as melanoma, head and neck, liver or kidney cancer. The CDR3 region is CASKGQGFTGELFF. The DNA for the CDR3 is TGTGCCAGTAAGGGACAGGGATTCACCGGGGAGCTGTTTTTT.